The 3 T cell receptor beta chains reported below all come from one sample, sequenced in a study of OX40 agonist ivuxolimab in advanced cancers. Sequencing used immunoSEQ multiplex PCR; TCRdb keeps in-frame clones, though not all of them. The data hold about 93,000 clones, with 92% observed a single time. The specimen was CD4+ or CD8+ T cells sorted from blood, collected in a trial of the OX40 agonist ivuxolimab. These receptors were taken from an adult with an advanced solid tumor such as melanoma, head and neck, liver or kidney cancer.

The V gene is TRBV2, the J gene TRBJ1-2; perhaps TRBD1 as D (6 bases). This CDR3 comprises 13 residues. Trimming pared 6 bases from V and 4 bases from J, leaving 12 bases between. Germline V lookup: CDR1 SNHLY, CDR2 FYNNEI. Here the CDR3 reads CASRSTGPYGYTF. The CDR3 DNA reads as TGTGCCAGCAGATCCACAGGGCCCTATGGCTACACCTTC.

This chain joins TRBV5-1 and TRBJ2-2; possible D gene TRBD1, 5 bases. Germline lookup yields CDR1 SGHRS and CDR2 YFSETQ. This CDR3 spans 16 amino acids. Trimming took 0 bases from V and 0 from J, leaving 9 bases between them. The CDR3: CASSLGAGPNTGELFF. The CDR3, as DNA: TGCGCCAGCAGCTTGGGGGCAGGGCCGAACACCGGGGAGCTGTTTTTT.

The chain joins TRBV9 to TRBJ1-2; TRBD1 matches at 8 bases. The CDR3 runs 14 residues. CDR1 SGDLS and CDR2 YYNGEE come from the germline V gene. V shed 0 bases and J 4 bases; nucleotides not matched to a gene: 2. The CDR3 nucleotides read TGTGCCAGCAGCGTAGTTGGACAGGGCTATGGCTACACCTTC. It codes for CASSVVGQGYGYTF.